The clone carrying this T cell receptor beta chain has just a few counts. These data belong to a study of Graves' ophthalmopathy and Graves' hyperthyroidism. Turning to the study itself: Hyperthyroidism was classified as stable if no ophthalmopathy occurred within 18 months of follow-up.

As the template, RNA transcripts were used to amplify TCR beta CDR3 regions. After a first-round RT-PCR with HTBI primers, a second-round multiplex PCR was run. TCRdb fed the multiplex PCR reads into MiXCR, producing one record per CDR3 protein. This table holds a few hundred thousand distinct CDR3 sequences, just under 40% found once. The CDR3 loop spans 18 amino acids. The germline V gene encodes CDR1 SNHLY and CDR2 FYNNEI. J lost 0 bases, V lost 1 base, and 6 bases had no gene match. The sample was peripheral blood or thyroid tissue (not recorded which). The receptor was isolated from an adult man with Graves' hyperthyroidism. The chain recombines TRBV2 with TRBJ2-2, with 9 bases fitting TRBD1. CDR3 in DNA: TGTGCCAGCAGTGAAGTCGGACAGGGGTTCGCGAACACCGGGGAGCTGTTTTTT. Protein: CASSEVGQGFANTGELFF.